The source of this TCR beta chain is a study of blood T cells in healthy people across ages. For the second PCR, which ran for about 7 to 11 cycles, a sample-barcoded 5' primer and a J-beta primer mix were used. MiXCR, run by TCRdb on the 5' RACE reads, gives a single entry per CDR3 protein. This table holds about 800,000 distinct CDR3 sequences, 20% to 25% found once. This sample also appeared in a second study, on T cells of mothers and their children.

Input material: blood. The TCR originated in a boy under 18 in good health.

CDR3 region: CSANNPDSFSYEQYF. Written as DNA, the CDR3 is TGCAGTGCTAACAACCCGGACAGCTTCTCCTACGAGCAGTACTTC. The chain employs TRBV20-1 and TRBJ2-7; a possible D gene is TRBD1 (6 bases). Trimming stripped 4 bases from V and 0 bases from J, with 16 bases between. The CDR3 loop spans 15 amino acids. Germline CDR1 DFQATT, CDR2 SNEGSKA (reference sequence).